Below, 10 T cell receptor beta chains from the same sample are listed, as sequenced in a study of T cells after yellow fever vaccination (dated by TCRdb to about 2019). Libraries were made using 5' RACE. Sequencing was performed on an Illumina NovaSeq 6000. Using fastp at Q25 and MiXCR, TCRdb reprocessed the public reads and kept productive beta chains. Records with the same CDR3 protein are collapsed into one entry carrying the most frequent genes and DNA. The sample contains approximately 250,000 distinct CDR3 sequences, over 4.5% of them found a single time. The ten top clones hold roughly 3% of the sample. In light of the paper, this sample's treatment or condition label describes: live attenuated yellow fever vaccine strain. This material consisted of CD4+ T cells sorted from PBMCs, taken on the day of the yellow fever booster vaccination. Receptors originate from a man aged 18 to 29 who received the YFV17D yellow fever vaccine.

This clonotype was detected many times. The V call is TRBV4-1, the J call TRBJ2-3; D remains unclear. This CDR3 is 15 amino acids long. V lost 0 bases to trimming and J lost 2 bases, with 9 bases between them. Germline values: CDR1 MGHRA, CDR2 YSYEKL. The CDR3 DNA follows: TGCGCCAGCAGCCAAGATGGCACCGCCACAGATACGCAGTATTTT. This sequence encodes CASSQDGTATDTQYF.

The table lists this clonotype with many counts. The chain joins TRBV3-1 to TRBJ2-7; TRBD1 aligns across 7 bases. The CDR3 is made up of 14 amino acids. The J segment lost 1 base and the V segment lost 5 bases, leaving 5 bases of the junction unmatched. Germline CDR1 is LGHDT and CDR2 is YNNKEL (reference sequence). The CDR3: CASSYWTGSYEQYF. CDR3 nucleotides: TGTGCCAGCAGCTACTGGACAGGATCCTACGAGCAGTACTTC.

This clonotype was counted many times. This CDR3 reads CASSPGAGSRAFF. The CDR3 DNA reads TGTGCCAGCAGCCCGGGGGCGGGGAGCCGAGCTTTCTTT. This sequence joins TRBV7-9 and TRBJ1-1, with a tentative D call TRBD1 (6 bases). The CDR3 totals 13 residues. CDR1 is SEHNR and CDR2 is FQNEAQ in the germline V gene (reference sequence). V was trimmed by 5 bases and J by 10 bases, leaving 17 bases between them.

The table lists this clonotype with many counts. The V gene is TRBV6-2 or TRBV6-3, the J gene TRBJ1-5; D is undetermined. Trimming pared 5 bases from V and 7 bases from J, leaving 12 bases between. Per germline, CDR1 MNHEY and CDR2 SVGEGT. This CDR3 spans 13 amino acids. CDR3: CASSLTSLQPQHF. The CDR3 DNA sequence: TGTGCCAGCAGTCTGACAAGCTTACAGCCCCAGCATTTT.

The chain is built from TRBV6-2 or TRBV6-3 and TRBJ2-1, with a tentative D call TRBD2 (5 bases). The CDR3 has 16 amino acids. Germline CDR1 and CDR2: MNHEY and SVGEGT. Trimming removed 5 bases at V and 2 bases at J, with 16 bases between. The CDR3 reads CASSPSRAPPYNEQFF. The CDR3 coding sequence is TGTGCCAGCAGTCCCTCGAGGGCACCCCCCTACAATGAGCAGTTCTTC.

The table lists this clonotype with a few counts. The V gene is TRBV29-1, the J gene TRBJ1-1; possible D gene TRBD1, 6 bases. The CDR3 totals 12 residues. Germline CDR1 reads SQVTM; CDR2 reads ANQGSEA. Trimming stripped 7 bases from V and 4 bases from J, with 13 bases between. Here the CDR3 reads CSGAGVRTEAFF. The CDR3 coding sequence is TGCAGCGGTGCAGGGGTTCGCACTGAAGCTTTCTTT. The full variable domain, rest sourced from reference TRBV29-1 and TRBJ1-1, is SAVISQKPSRDICQRGTSLTIQCQVDSQVTMMFWYRQQPGQSLTLIATANQGSEATYESGFVIDKFPISRPNLTFSTLTVSNMSPEDSSIYLCSGAGVRTEAFFGQGTRLTVV.

This clonotype was observed at least ten times. This chain joins TRBV7-9 and TRBJ2-3; 9 positions match TRBD2. In germline, CDR1 is SEHNR, CDR2 FQNEAQ (reference sequence). The trim removed 5 bases at V and 4 bases at J, leaving 7 bases unmatched. The CDR3 is 15 amino acids. DNA for the CDR3: TGTGCCAGCAGCAAACCGGGACTAGCCTCAGATACGCAGTATTTT. Translating it yields CASSKPGLASDTQYF.

A few counts support this clonotype. The chain combines TRBV4-2 with TRBJ2-5, with no clear D. The CDR3 is 14 amino acids. Germline CDR1 LGHNA, CDR2 YNFKEQ. The germline V and J ends were trimmed by 4 bases and 4 bases, with 13 bases remaining between them. CDR3 sequence (DNA): TGTGCCAGCAGCCTAAATGGCGTATCAGAGACCCAGTACTTC. This encodes CASSLNGVSETQYF.

The V gene is TRBV5-1, the J gene TRBJ1-2, with D unresolved. The germline gives CDR1 SGHRS, CDR2 YFSETQ. The CDR3 runs to 13 residues. Trimming took 5 bases from V and 8 from J, leaving 16 bases between them. The CDR3: CASRDGPRGGYTF. The CDR3 nucleotides read TGCGCCAGCAGGGACGGACCGAGAGGGGGCTACACCTTC.

V and J are TRBV12-5 and TRBJ1-5; D is perhaps TRBD1 (5 bases). V dropped 0 bases and J dropped 2 bases, with 11 bases sitting between them. CDR3 length: 16 residues. Germline CDR1 LGHNT, CDR2 FRNRAP. CDR3 sequence reads: CASGLVIGAGNQPQHF. The CDR3 region has the DNA TGTGCTAGTGGTTTGGTAATAGGGGCTGGCAATCAGCCCCAGCATTTT.